This paragraph reports one T cell receptor (beta chain). Its antigen is currently unknown. Germline assignment: CDR1 MNHNS and CDR2 SASEGT. The CDR3 totals 17 residues. V shed 2 bases and J shed 4 bases, with 15 bases lying between them. Amplification of TCR beta CDR3 regions was performed using RNA transcripts as template. Using the HTBI primer set, a first-round RT-PCR was run on the TCR CDR3. TCRdb redid the calling of the multiplex PCR reads with MiXCR, one entry per CDR3 protein. The data contain about 270,000 distinct CDR3 sequences, 24% of them singletons. This specimen comes from a study of T cells in Graves' hyperthyroidism and ophthalmopathy. Study-level background: Initial diagnosis, before any treatment, was when peripheral blood was collected.

Diagnoses were established using clinical symptoms, serum thyroxine and TRAb, thyroid ultrasound and orbital computed tomography. Study-level results: Most thyroid-expanded clonotypes above 0.001 were also found in blood. The model foresaw ophthalmopathy a median about 6.1 months prior to onset.

The chain employs TRBV6-1 and TRBJ2-6; D gene uncertain. Sequencing used blood. The TCR comes from a woman in her 40s with Graves' ophthalmopathy. CDR3 region: CASSETVWVGGANVLTF. CDR3 DNA: TGTGCCAGCAGTGAAACGGTGTGGGTGGGGGGGGCCAACGTCCTGACTTTC.